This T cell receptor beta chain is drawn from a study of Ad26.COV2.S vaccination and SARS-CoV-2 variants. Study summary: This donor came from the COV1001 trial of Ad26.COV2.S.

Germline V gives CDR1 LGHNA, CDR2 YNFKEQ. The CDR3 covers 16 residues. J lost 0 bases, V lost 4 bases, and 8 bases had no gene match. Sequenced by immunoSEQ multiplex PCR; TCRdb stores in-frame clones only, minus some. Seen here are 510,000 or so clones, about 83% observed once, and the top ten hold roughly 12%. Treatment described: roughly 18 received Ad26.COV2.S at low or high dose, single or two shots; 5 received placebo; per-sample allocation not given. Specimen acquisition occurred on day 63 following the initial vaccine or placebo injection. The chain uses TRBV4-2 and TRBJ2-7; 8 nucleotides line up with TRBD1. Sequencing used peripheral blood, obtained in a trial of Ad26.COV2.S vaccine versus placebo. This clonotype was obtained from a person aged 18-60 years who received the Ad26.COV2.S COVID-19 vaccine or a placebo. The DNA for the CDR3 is TGTGCCAGCAGCCGGATGGACAGGGCCAGCTCCTACGAGCAGTACTTC. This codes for CASSRMDRASSYEQYF.